Below are 23 T cell receptor beta chains sequenced from a single sample in a study of metastatic and nonmetastatic thyroid tumors (TCRdb year 2020). None of the patients had been given any treatment before thyroid surgery. Library prep was done by PCR. Sequencing relied on an Illumina HiSeq 4000. Starting from the raw public reads, TCRdb applied fastp trimming at Q25, assembled clones with MiXCR and retained in-frame beta chains. Within this sample are fewer than 25,000 clones, with 15% of them counted one time only. The ten largest clones take up more than 35% of the sample. The specimen was blood. These receptors were taken from a female donor with papillary thyroid cancer or a benign thyroid nodule (not recorded which). Some clones in this sample may be carry-over from other donors' samples.

The table lists this clone with many counts. The chain combines TRBV30 with TRBJ2-7, with 7 bases aligning to TRBD1. With V trimmed by 1 base and J by 3 bases, 6 bases remained unmatched. CDR3 length: 14 residues. Germline CDR1 reads GTSNPN; CDR2 reads SVGIG (reference sequence). In nucleotides, the CDR3 is TGTGCCTGGAGTGAACCGGGACAGAGCTACGAGCAGTACTTC. Its protein product is CAWSEPGQSYEQYF.

This clone has a count of ten or more. A junction end diverges from the germline sequence, so it may reflect a read error. This sample includes further DNA sequences coding for the same CDR3. The rearrangement links TRBV5-1 to TRBJ1-4; no definite D call. The CDR3 is made up of 16 amino acids. Germline CDR1 reads SGHRS; CDR2 reads YFSETQ. This CDR3 is CASSLGNTATNEKLFF. The CDR3 DNA reads TGCGCCAGCAGCTTGGGCAACACCGCAACTAATGAGAAACTGTTTTTT.

This chain joins TRBV5-8 and TRBJ2-7; D call uncertain. The ends were cut back, 2 bases at V and 0 bases at J, with 6 bases in the middle. This CDR3 spans 13 amino acids. The germline V gene encodes CDR1 SGHTS and CDR2 YDEGEE. The CDR3 DNA is TGTGCCAGCAGCTTAGCAGCCTCCTACGAGCAGTACTTC. Translated: CASSLAASYEQYF.

There are many counts of this clone. This chain joins TRBV24-1 and TRBJ2-5; D may be TRBD1 or TRBD2 (5 bases each). Per germline, CDR1 KGHDR and CDR2 SFDVKD. This CDR3 is 13 amino acids long. V was cut by 9 bases and J by 3 bases, with 13 bases left in between. DNA for the CDR3: TGTGCCACCTCCTACGGGGCGGAAGAGACCCAGTACTTC. Translated, it gives CATSYGAEETQYF.

This clone has only a few counts. The rearrangement joins TRBV27 to TRBJ2-7; TRBD1 agrees at 7 bases. V lost 4 bases and J lost 4; bases outside the gene matches: 7. Germline loops: CDR1 MNHEY, CDR2 SMNVEV (reference sequence). The length of the CDR3 is 14 residues. The CDR3 DNA follows: TGTGCCAGCAGTTCCGGACAGGCCCAGTACGAGCAGTACTTC. Amino acid sequence: CASSSGQAQYEQYF.

By share of the sample, this clone is medium-sized. This chain uses TRBV12-3 or TRBV12-4 with TRBJ2-7; 7 bases align to TRBD1. CDR3 length: 14 residues. The V segment lost 5 bases and the J segment 2 bases; nucleotides outside the gene matches: 6. Here the CDR3 DNA reads TGTGCCAGCAGTCCCGGGACAGAAGCCTACGAGCAGTACTTC. Amino acid sequence: CASSPGTEAYEQYF.

This clone was found many times. The rearrangement uses TRBV9 and TRBJ2-5; D might be TRBD2 (5 bases). The V end was cut by 3 bases, the J end by 4 bases, with 10 bases between. This CDR3 is built from 13 residues. Germline CDR1 and CDR2: SGDLS and YYNGEE. DNA of the CDR3: TGTGCCAGCAGCGCTGGACTCCTAGAGACCCAGTACTTC. It translates to CASSAGLLETQYF.

Concerning this clone itself: A read error may explain this, as a much larger clone is one base away. The chain combines TRBV3-1 with TRBJ2-3, with 11 nucleotides matching TRBD1. The length of the CDR3 is 17 residues. V was pared by 4 bases and J by 1 base, with 7 bases of the junction left unmatched. Germline assignment: CDR1 LGHDT and CDR2 YNNKEL (reference sequence). CDR3 amino acids: CASSRWTGGFGTDTQYF. The DNA for the CDR3 is TGTGCCAGCAGCCGTTGGACAGGGGGCTTTGGCACAGATACGCAGTATTTT.

This clone was picked up many times. V usage is TRBV29-1 and J usage is TRBJ1-5, with TRBD1 matching 7 bases. This CDR3 spans 15 amino acids. Germline CDR1 is SQVTM and CDR2 is ANQGSEA. V shed 4 bases and J 0 bases; nucleotides not matched to a gene: 6. The CDR3 region has the DNA TGCAGCGTTGCATGGGACAGTCCTAGCAATCAGCCCCAGCATTTT. Protein sequence: CSVAWDSPSNQPQHF. Full variable domain (remainder filled in from reference TRBV29-1 and TRBJ1-5): SAVISQKPSRDICQRGTSLTIQCQVDSQVTMMFWYRQQPGQSLTLIATANQGSEATYESGFVIDKFPISRPNLTFSTLTVSNMSPEDSSIYLCSVAWDSPSNQPQHFGDGTRLSIL.

This clone was counted ten times or more. The genes are TRBV9 and TRBJ2-1; D is ambiguous. Looked up from germline, CDR1 is SGDLS and CDR2 is YYNGEE. The CDR3 is 13 residues long. Trimming removed 3 bases at V and 8 bases at J, with 12 bases between. The CDR3 nucleotides read TGTGCCAGCAGCGATCGACCGGGCTATGAGCAGTTCTTC. Translated, it gives CASSDRPGYEQFF. Combining the CDR3 with reference TRBV9 and TRBJ2-1 gives the whole variable domain DSGVTQTPKHLITATGQRVTLRCSPRSGDLSVYWYQQSLDQGLQFLIQYYNGEERAKGNILERFSAQQFPDLHSELNLSSLELGDSALYFCASSDRPGYEQFFGPGTRLTVL.

The chain is built from TRBV20-1 and TRBJ1-6; D is undetermined. Per germline, CDR1 DFQATT and CDR2 SNEGSKA (reference sequence). The V and J ends lost 5 bases and 4 bases respectively, with 12 bases between them. CDR3 length equals 14 residues. CDR3 in DNA: TGCAGTGCTCGGAGGGCTGAGTATAATTCACCCCTCCACTTT. It is translated as CSARRAEYNSPLHF.

This clone was observed at least ten times. The chain is built from TRBV12-3 or TRBV12-4 and TRBJ2-3; 9 bases are a match to TRBD2. V gave up 6 bases and J gave up 0 bases; unmatched junction bases: 4. The CDR3 is made up of 15 amino acids. The CDR3 region is CASSPGTSSTDTQYF. In DNA, the CDR3 is TGTGCCAGCAGCCCCGGGACTAGCAGCACAGATACGCAGTATTTT.

This clone came up many times. The V call is TRBV7-2, the J call TRBJ2-1, with D tentatively TRBD1 (5 bases). The CDR3 runs 13 residues. Trimming stripped 7 bases from V and 7 bases from J, with 14 bases between. Per the germline V gene, CDR1 is SGHTA and CDR2 is FQGNSA. The CDR3 DNA sequence: TGTGCCAGCAATCAAGGGGTGTGGAATGAGCAGTTCTTC. Its protein product is CASNQGVWNEQFF.

Sample share makes this clone medium-sized. V and J are TRBV11-2 and TRBJ2-7, with TRBD1 identical over 7 bases. This CDR3 has 15 amino acids. Trimming removed 4 bases from V and 3 bases from J; junction bases left unmatched: 9. Germline CDR1 is SGHAT and CDR2 is FQNNGV. The CDR3 sequence is CASSSLRTGNYEQYF. CDR3 in DNA: TGTGCCAGCAGCTCCCTAAGGACAGGAAACTACGAGCAGTACTTC.

This clone showed up many times. V and J are TRBV7-2 and TRBJ1-1, with D possibly being TRBD1 (6 bases). The CDR3 extends over 15 amino acids. CDR1 and CDR2 (germline): SGHTA, FQGNSA. Trimming took 7 bases from V and 6 from J, leaving 21 bases between them. The CDR3 DNA reads as TGTGCCAGCAACCCTCGGGGGCAGGGTGAGGCTGAAGCTTTCTTT. This encodes CASNPRGQGEAEAFF. The full variable domain, with the rest looked up from reference TRBV7-2 and TRBJ1-1, is GAGVSQSPSNKVTEKGKDVELRCDPISGHTALYWYRQSLGQGLEFLIYFQGNSAPDKSGLPSDRFSAERTGGSVSTLTIQRTQQEDSAVYLCASNPRGQGEAEAFFGQGTRLTVV.

This clone was detected ten times or more. The CDR3 sequence is CASSIWAGGNSNQPQHF. DNA of the CDR3: TGTGCCAGTAGTATTTGGGCGGGAGGAAATAGCAATCAGCCCCAGCATTTT. The V gene is TRBV19, the J gene TRBJ1-5, with D unresolved. This CDR3 is built from 17 residues. V was trimmed by 3 bases and J by 0 bases, leaving 15 bases between them. Germline V gene lookup returns CDR1 LNHDA and CDR2 SQIVND (reference sequence). Full variable domain (outside the CDR3, taken from reference TRBV19 and TRBJ1-5): DGGITQSPKYLFRKEGQNVTLSCEQNLNHDAMYWYRQDPGQGLRLIYYSQIVNDFQKGDIAEGYSVSREKKESFPLTVTSAQKNPTAFYLCASSIWAGGNSNQPQHFGDGTRLSIL.

This clone has a count of ten or more. This sequence joins TRBV28 and TRBJ2-7; 10 bases match TRBD1. The CDR3 totals 13 residues. Trimming took 6 bases from V and 4 from J; bases not matched to a gene: 3. Per germline, CDR1 MDHEN and CDR2 SYDVKM. The chain's CDR3 is CASRTGGWYEQYF. The CDR3 coding sequence is TGTGCCAGCAGGACAGGGGGCTGGTACGAGCAGTACTTC.

This chain links TRBV3-1 with TRBJ2-1, with 7 nucleotides matching TRBD2. After removal of 4 bases from V and 3 bases from J, the junction contained 3 bases not matched to a gene. The CDR3 runs 14 residues. The germline V gene has CDR1 LGHDT and CDR2 YNNKEL (reference sequence). CDR3 sequence reads: CASSLRDYYNEQFF. DNA for the CDR3: TGTGCCAGCAGCCTCCGGGACTACTACAATGAGCAGTTCTTC.

The gene calls are TRBV11-2 and TRBJ1-2; a weak D match, TRBD1 (6 bases). CDR1 and CDR2 from the germline V gene are SGHAT and FQNNGV. The V and J ends lost 1 base and 4 bases respectively, with 13 bases between them. The CDR3 is made up of 15 amino acids. CDR3 nucleotides: TGTGCCAGCAGCTTAGGCGCAGAGGGGGGCTATGGCTACACCTTC. This sequence encodes CASSLGAEGGYGYTF.

This clone was observed many times. V gene TRBV10-3 combines with J gene TRBJ2-2; D tentatively fits TRBD1 or TRBD2 (5 bases each). With 0 bases removed from V and 4 bases from J, the gap between germline ends came to 18 bases. The length of the CDR3 is 18 residues. Germline V gene data show CDR1 as ENHRY and CDR2 as SYGVKD. CDR3 sequence (DNA): TGTGCCATCAGTGAGTCGGGGGTGACTGAGATGGGCACCGGGGAGCTGTTTTTT. Translation: CAISESGVTEMGTGELFF.

Many counts were recorded for this clone. The chain carries TRBV6-5 and TRBJ2-1, with 10 bases lining up with TRBD2. Losses at the gene ends were 4 bases for V and 9 bases for J; bases not matched to a gene: 15. Germline CDR1 and CDR2: MNHEY and SVGAGI. CDR3 size: 17 residues. CDR3 bases: TGTGCCAGCAGTTTCACAGGGGGAGTTAGCGGGAGGAGTGAGCAGTTCTTC. Amino acids: CASSFTGGVSGRSEQFF.

This clone is classed as medium-sized (0.01 to 0.1%). V is TRBV28 and J is TRBJ1-2, with D maybe TRBD1 (6 bases). V lost 6 bases to trimming and J lost 8 bases, with 13 bases between them. In germline, CDR1 is MDHEN, CDR2 SYDVKM. The CDR3 runs to 12 residues. As DNA, the CDR3 is TGTGCCAGCAGCTCACTGGGGGGCGGCTACACCTTC. Translating it yields CASSSLGGGYTF.

This clone was seen at least ten times. The V call is TRBV7-2, the J call TRBJ2-3; 7 bases match TRBD2. The junction had 9 bases not matched to a gene; V was cut back by 8 bases and J by 4 bases. The CDR3 totals 14 residues. Germline V CDR1 and CDR2: SGHTA, FQGNSA. The CDR3 reads CASGGRAGADTQYF. CDR3 DNA: TGTGCCAGCGGGGGGAGGGCTGGGGCAGATACGCAGTATTTT.